The T cell receptor (beta chain) described here comes from a study of T cells in Graves' hyperthyroidism and ophthalmopathy. The CDR3 sequence is 18 residues long. V lost 8 bases, J lost 0 bases, and 16 bases stayed unmatched. Germline V gene sequence: CDR1 SQVTM, CDR2 ANQGSEA. The CDR3 regions of TCR beta were amplified from RNA transcripts. The HTBI primer set drove a first-round RT-PCR of the TCR CDR3. MiXCR was run by TCRdb on the multiplex PCR reads, yielding one entry per CDR3 protein. The repertoire holds about 570,000 distinct CDR3 sequences, with under 60% as singletons. Exclusion followed for patients with uncontrolled infection, other autoimmune disease, pregnancy or lactation. General study results and limits: Ophthalmopathy was separated from stable hyperthyroidism by a 13 V-J model. Ophthalmopathy got predicted by the model a median approximately 6 months before its onset. Blood also held most thyroid clonotypes expanded beyond 0.001.

As regards this clonotype: The antigen is not known.

The chain recombines TRBV29-1 with TRBJ2-5; 12 positions match TRBD2. The sequenced sample consisted of peripheral blood or thyroid tissue (not recorded which). This sequence originates from an adult woman with Graves' disease, either hyperthyroidism or ophthalmopathy (not recorded which). The CDR3 bases are TGCAGCTCACGACCCCGACTAGCGGGAGACCGATACCAAGAGACCCAGTACTTC. Amino acids: CSSRPRLAGDRYQETQYF.